Listed below are T cell receptor beta chains from one sample, sequenced in a study of regulatory T cells in long-lasting Graves disease. From the multiplex PCR reads, TCRdb called clonotypes with MiXCR, one entry per CDR3 protein. The sample has 300,000 to 400,000 distinct CDR3 sequences, 16% seen once. These data also featured in a second study, about T cells in Graves' hyperthyroidism and ophthalmopathy.

Sequences were derived from peripheral blood mononuclear cells (PBMCs), sampled at new diagnosis, from a patient treated with antithyroid drugs. The receptor source for this set is a man aged 35 to 55 with Graves disease. Each CDR3 is given with its conserved first and last residue. Each record gives: CDR3 DNA, CDR3 protein, clone size, D gene, J gene, V gene. The D gene is left open where the match is weak. Clone sizes are given selectively: once, few, many, or a class where the clone is expanded.

CDR3 DNA: TGTGCCAGCAGCCAAGTTGGGAGCTCCTACGAGCAGTACTTC
CDR3 protein: CASSQVGSSYEQYF
clone size: many
D gene: NA
J gene: TRBJ2-7
V gene: TRBV3-1

CDR3 DNA: TGTGCCAGCAGCGAGGACAGGCCCAATCAGCCCCAGCATTTT
CDR3 protein: CASSEDRPNQPQHF
clone size: many
D gene: TRBD1
J gene: TRBJ1-5
V gene: TRBV2

CDR3 DNA: TGTGCCAGCAGTTTAGAACAGGGACCCCACAATGAGCAGTTCTTC
CDR3 protein: CASSLEQGPHNEQFF
clone size: many
D gene: NA
J gene: TRBJ2-1
V gene: TRBV12-3/TRBV12-4

CDR3 DNA: TGCAGTGCTAACGACGGAACCGCCTGGCGGGGTTCCTACGAGCAGTACTTC
CDR3 protein: CSANDGTAWRGSYEQYF
clone size: few
D gene: NA
J gene: TRBJ2-7
V gene: TRBV20-1

CDR3 DNA: TGCGCCAGCAGCCAACTTAGGACATTCCTAGGCACTGAAGCTTTCTTT
CDR3 protein: CASSQLRTFLGTEAFF
clone size: many
D gene: NA
J gene: TRBJ1-1
V gene: TRBV4-1

CDR3 DNA: TGTGCCAGCAGCTTAGTGGGGACAGCGTCCTACGAGCAGTACTTC
CDR3 protein: CASSLVGTASYEQYF
clone size: many
D gene: TRBD1
J gene: TRBJ2-7
V gene: TRBV7-8

CDR3 DNA: TGTGCCAGCAGTCTCCTCGGGTACGGCCAAGAGACCCAGTACTTC
CDR3 protein: CASSLLGYGQETQYF
clone size: many
D gene: NA
J gene: TRBJ2-5
V gene: TRBV27

CDR3 DNA: TGTGCCAGCAGCCAAGAGTACTTACAAGCGGGGGCGGAGACGCAGTATTTT
CDR3 protein: CASSQEYLQAGAETQYF
clone size: NA
D gene: TRBD2
J gene: TRBJ2-3
V gene: TRBV4-2

CDR3 DNA: TGTGCCATCAGTGAGGCCAGCCAGAGGGAAAAACTGTTTTTT
CDR3 protein: CAISEASQREKLFF
clone size: many
D gene: NA
J gene: TRBJ1-4
V gene: TRBV10-3

CDR3 DNA: TGTGCCAGCAGCCCGAATGAGGGCACAAAGACCCAGTACTTC
CDR3 protein: CASSPNEGTKTQYF
clone size: many
D gene: NA
J gene: TRBJ2-5
V gene: TRBV9

CDR3 DNA: TGTGCCAGCAGCCAACGTGGGACAGGGGGCAACTATGGCTACACCTTC
CDR3 protein: CASSQRGTGGNYGYTF
clone size: many
D gene: TRBD1
J gene: TRBJ1-2
V gene: TRBV3-1

CDR3 DNA: TGTGCCAGCAAAACCGGGACGGGCTCCTACAATGAGCAGTTCTTC
CDR3 protein: CASKTGTGSYNEQFF
clone size: many
D gene: NA
J gene: TRBJ2-1
V gene: TRBV2

CDR3 DNA: TGTGCCAGCAGTTTGGTTGTGGCGGGGGCAGATACGCAGTATTTT
CDR3 protein: CASSLVVAGADTQYF
clone size: many
D gene: TRBD2
J gene: TRBJ2-3
V gene: TRBV12-3/TRBV12-4

CDR3 DNA: TGTGCCATCAAAGGCAGCGAGCAATACACCATATATTTT
CDR3 protein: CAIKGSEQYTIYF
clone size: few
D gene: NA
J gene: TRBJ1-3
V gene: TRBV10-3